Given below is one T cell receptor (beta chain) in context. Patients in Seattle were enrolled during active infection, then followed longitudinally. This entry comes from a study of blood T cell repertoires in COVID-19. Measured with immunoSEQ multiplex PCR; TCRdb has only the in-frame clones, and not every one. Among a few hundred thousand clones, approximately 88% were seen once, and the ten largest hold about 9.4%. Germline CDR1 is SGHTA and CDR2 is FQGNSA. There are 16 residues in the CDR3. J was trimmed by 5 bases and V by 2 bases; bases with no gene match: 9. The receptor comes from a woman aged 65 to 85 with COVID-19, enrolled during active disease. The rearrangement links TRBV7-2 to TRBJ2-3; 8 nucleotides line up with TRBD2. Sequenced material: peripheral blood. This CDR3 is CASSLTSGLLGDTQYF. The CDR3 nucleotides read TGTGCCAGCAGCTTAACTAGCGGTCTGTTGGGAGATACGCAGTATTTT.